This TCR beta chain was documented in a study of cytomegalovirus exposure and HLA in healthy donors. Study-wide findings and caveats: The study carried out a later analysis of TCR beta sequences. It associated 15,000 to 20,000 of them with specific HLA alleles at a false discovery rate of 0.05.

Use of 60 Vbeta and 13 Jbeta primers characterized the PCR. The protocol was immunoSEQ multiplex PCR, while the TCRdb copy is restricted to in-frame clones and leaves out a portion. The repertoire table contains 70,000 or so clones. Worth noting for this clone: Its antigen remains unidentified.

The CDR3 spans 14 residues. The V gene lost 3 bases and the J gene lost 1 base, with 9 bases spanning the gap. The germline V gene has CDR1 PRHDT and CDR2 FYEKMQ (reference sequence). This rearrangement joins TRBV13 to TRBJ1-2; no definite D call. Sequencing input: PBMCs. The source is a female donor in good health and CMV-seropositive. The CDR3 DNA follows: TGTGCCAGCAGCTTGAGTAACAGTAACTATGGCTACACCTTC. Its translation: CASSLSNSNYGYTF.